The source of this T cell receptor (beta chain) is a study of CD8 T cells in ankylosing spondylitis. V lost 2 bases and J lost 8; bases outside the gene matches: 4. Germline V gene sequence: CDR1 MNHEY, CDR2 SMNVEV (reference sequence). The CDR3 covers 13 residues. Library preparation for TCR beta used quantitative 5'-RACE with molecular barcodes. TCRdb processed the 5' RACE reads anew with MiXCR; each CDR3 protein has one entry. The sample lists approximately 290,000 distinct CDR3 sequences; around 21% were seen once. Study conclusions and caveats: Blood of patients with ankylosing spondylitis appeared to be characterized by a TCR beta motif of several highly homologous variants. Reports say disease-linked clones showed up significantly more in matched ankylosing spondylitis synovial fluid. In reactive arthritis synovial fluid and blood, some motif variants had been reported before.

In regard to this clonotype: The antigen remains undetermined.

The chain couples TRBV27 to TRBJ1-2; 8 positions agree with TRBD1. The sequence came from a female donor with ankylosing spondylitis or in good health (not recorded which). The sequenced sample consisted of blood, either unsorted or a sorted T cell fraction (not recorded which). The CDR3 DNA sequence: TGTGCCAGCAGTTTAGGACAGGGTGGGGGCTACACCTTC. Its translation is CASSLGQGGGYTF.